This T cell receptor beta chain was recorded in a study of chemoradiotherapy in HPV16-positive cancers. Findings of the study overall: The functional HPV-specific definition rests on just a couple of HPV16-positive patients. Non-HPV-specific T cells did not expand in tumors during treatment, whereas candidate HPV-specific clones and E7-related motifs did.

Per the germline V gene, CDR1 is MNHNS and CDR2 is SASEGT. V gave up 6 bases and J gave up 1 base, with 12 bases separating them. The CDR3 contains 14 residues. TCRdb's copy holds only in-frame clones and misses some; the assay was immunoSEQ multiplex PCR. Of roughly 40,000 clones in the sample, more than 75% were seen once. Repeated repertoire sampling spanned the course of chemoradiotherapy. As to this clone: Its antigen is not identified.

This clonotype originated in a human donor with HPV-associated anogenital cancer. The sequencing used blood, collected from a patient who underwent chemoradiotherapy. V gene TRBV6-1 combines with J gene TRBJ1-2; possibly TRBD1 for D (5 bases). CDR3 bases: TGTGCCAGCAGAGCACCCGACAGTAACTATGGCTACACCTTC. This codes for CASRAPDSNYGYTF.